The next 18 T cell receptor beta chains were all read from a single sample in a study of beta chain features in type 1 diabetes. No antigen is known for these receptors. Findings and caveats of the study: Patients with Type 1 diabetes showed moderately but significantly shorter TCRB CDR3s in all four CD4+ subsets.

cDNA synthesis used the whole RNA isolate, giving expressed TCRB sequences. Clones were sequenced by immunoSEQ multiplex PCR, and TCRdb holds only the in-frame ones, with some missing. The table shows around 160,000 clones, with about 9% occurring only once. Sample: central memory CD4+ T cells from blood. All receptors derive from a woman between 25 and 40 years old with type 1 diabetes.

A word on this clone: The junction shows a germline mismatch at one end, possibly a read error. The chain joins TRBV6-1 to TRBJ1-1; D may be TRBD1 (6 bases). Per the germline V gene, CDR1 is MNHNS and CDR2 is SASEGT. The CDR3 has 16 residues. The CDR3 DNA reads TGTGCCATCAGTGAACGGGCAGGGGATATGAACACTGAAGCTTTCTTT. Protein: CAISERAGDMNTEAFF.

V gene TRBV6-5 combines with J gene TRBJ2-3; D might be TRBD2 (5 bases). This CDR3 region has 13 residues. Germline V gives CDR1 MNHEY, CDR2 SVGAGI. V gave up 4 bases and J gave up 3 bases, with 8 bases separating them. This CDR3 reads CASSSPGTDTQYF. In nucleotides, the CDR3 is TGTGCCAGCAGTTCCCCGGGGACAGATACGCAGTATTTT.

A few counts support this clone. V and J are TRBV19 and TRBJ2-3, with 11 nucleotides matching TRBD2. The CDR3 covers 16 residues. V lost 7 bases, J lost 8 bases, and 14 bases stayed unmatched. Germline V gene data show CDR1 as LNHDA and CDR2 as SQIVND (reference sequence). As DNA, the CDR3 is TGTGCCAGTACCCAACTAGCGGGAGACCAAGGCGCTACGCAGTATTTT. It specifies CASTQLAGDQGATQYF.

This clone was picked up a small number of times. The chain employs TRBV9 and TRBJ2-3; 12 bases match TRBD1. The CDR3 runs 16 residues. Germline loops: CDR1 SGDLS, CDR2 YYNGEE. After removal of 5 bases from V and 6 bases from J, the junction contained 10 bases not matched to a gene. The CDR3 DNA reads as TGTGCCAGCAGGTCAGGCGGGACAGGGGGCGCGGATACGCAGTATTTT. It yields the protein CASRSGGTGGADTQYF.

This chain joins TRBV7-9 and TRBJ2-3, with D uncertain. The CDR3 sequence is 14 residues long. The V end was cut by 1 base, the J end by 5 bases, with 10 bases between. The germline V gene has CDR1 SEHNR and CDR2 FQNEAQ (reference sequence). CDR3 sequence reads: CASSLEERRDTQYF. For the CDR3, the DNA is TGTGCCAGCAGCTTAGAAGAGAGGCGAGATACGCAGTATTTT.

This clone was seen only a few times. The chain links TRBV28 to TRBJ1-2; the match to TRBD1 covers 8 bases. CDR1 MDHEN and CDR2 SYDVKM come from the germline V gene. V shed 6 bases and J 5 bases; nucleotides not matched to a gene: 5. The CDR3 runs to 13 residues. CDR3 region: CASSYDRGYGYTF. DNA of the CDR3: TGTGCCAGCAGCTACGACAGGGGTTATGGCTACACCTTC.

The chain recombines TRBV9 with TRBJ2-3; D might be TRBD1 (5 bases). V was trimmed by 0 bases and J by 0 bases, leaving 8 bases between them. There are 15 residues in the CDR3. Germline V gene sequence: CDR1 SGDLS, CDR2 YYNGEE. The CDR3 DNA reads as TGTGCCAGCAGCGTAGCACAGGTCAGCACAGATACGCAGTATTTT. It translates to CASSVAQVSTDTQYF. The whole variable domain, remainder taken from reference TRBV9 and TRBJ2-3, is DSGVTQTPKHLITATGQRVTLRCSPRSGDLSVYWYQQSLDQGLQFLIQYYNGEERAKGNILERFSAQQFPDLHSELNLSSLELGDSALYFCASSVAQVSTDTQYFGPGTRLTVL.

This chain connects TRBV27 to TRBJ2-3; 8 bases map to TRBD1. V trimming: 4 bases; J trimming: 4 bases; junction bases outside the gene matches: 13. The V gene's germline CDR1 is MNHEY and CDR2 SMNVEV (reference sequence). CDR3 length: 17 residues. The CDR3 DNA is TGTGCCAGCAGTTCTCCATCGACAGGGGACATCGCAGATACGCAGTATTTT. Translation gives CASSSPSTGDIADTQYF.

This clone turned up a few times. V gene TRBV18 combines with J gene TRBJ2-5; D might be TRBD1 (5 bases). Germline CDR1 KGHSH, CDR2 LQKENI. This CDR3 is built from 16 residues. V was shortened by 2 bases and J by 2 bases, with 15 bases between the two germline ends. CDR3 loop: CASSPFGGARQETQYF. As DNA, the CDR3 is TGTGCCAGCTCACCATTTGGTGGGGCACGGCAAGAGACCCAGTACTTC.

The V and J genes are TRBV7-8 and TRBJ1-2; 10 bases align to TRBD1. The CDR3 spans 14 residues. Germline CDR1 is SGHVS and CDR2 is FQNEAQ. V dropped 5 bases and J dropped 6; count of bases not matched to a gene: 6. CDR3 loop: CASSAGTGVDGYTF. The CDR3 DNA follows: TGTGCCAGCAGCGCCGGGACAGGGGTCGATGGCTACACCTTC.

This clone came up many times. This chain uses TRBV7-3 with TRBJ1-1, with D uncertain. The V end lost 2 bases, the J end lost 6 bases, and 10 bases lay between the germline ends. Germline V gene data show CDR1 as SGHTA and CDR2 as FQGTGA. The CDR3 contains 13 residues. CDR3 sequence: CASSLYVQAEAFF. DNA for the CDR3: TGTGCCAGCAGCTTATACGTTCAGGCTGAAGCTTTCTTT.

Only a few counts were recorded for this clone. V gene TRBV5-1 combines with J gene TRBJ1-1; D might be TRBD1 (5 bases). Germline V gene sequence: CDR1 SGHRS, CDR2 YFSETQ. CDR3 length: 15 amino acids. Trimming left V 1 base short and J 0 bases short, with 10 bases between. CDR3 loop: CASSLYTGLNTEAFF. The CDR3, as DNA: TGCGCCAGCAGCTTGTATACAGGACTGAACACTGAAGCTTTCTTT. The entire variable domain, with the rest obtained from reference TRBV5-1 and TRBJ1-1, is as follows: KAGVTQTPRYLIKTRGQQVTLSCSPISGHRSVSWYQQTPGQGLQFLFEYFSETQRNKGNFPGRFSGRQFSNSRSEMNVSTLELGDSALYLCASSLYTGLNTEAFFGQGTRLTVV.

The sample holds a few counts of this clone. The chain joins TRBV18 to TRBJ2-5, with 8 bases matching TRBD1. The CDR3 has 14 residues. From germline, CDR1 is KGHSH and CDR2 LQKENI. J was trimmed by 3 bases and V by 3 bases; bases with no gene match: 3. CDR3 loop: CASSPNRGKETQYF. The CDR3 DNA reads TGTGCCAGCTCACCTAACAGGGGGAAAGAGACCCAGTACTTC.

The CDR3 is CASSQDPGGRAHEQYF. DNA of the CDR3: TGTGCCAGCAGCCAAGATCCTGGCGGGAGGGCCCACGAGCAGTACTTC. The genes are TRBV4-2 and TRBJ2-7; 9 bases are shared with TRBD2. The germline gives CDR1 LGHNA, CDR2 YNFKEQ. This CDR3 comprises 16 residues. J gave up 5 bases and V 0 bases, and 8 bases lay outside the gene matches.

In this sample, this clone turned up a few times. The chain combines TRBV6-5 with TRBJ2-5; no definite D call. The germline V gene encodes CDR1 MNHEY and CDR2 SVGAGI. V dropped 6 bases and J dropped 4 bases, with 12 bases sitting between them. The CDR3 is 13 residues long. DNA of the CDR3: TGTGCCAGCAGATCCGGTGGTCGAGAGACCCAGTACTTC. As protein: CASRSGGRETQYF.

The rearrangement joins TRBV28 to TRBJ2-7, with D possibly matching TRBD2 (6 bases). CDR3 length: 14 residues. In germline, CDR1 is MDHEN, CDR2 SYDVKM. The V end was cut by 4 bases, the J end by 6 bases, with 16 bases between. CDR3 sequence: CASSSGGVTAEQYF. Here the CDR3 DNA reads TGTGCCAGCAGTTCGGGCGGGGTTACGGCCGAGCAGTACTTC.

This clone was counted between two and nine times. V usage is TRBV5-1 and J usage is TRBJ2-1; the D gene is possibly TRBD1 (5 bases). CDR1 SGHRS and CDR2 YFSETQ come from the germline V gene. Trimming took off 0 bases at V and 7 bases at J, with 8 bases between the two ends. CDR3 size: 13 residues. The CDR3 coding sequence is TGCGCCAGCAGCTTGGAACCAGGGAATGAGCAGTTCTTC. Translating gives CASSLEPGNEQFF.

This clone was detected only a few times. CDR3 in amino acids: CAAISGQETQYF. In nucleotides, the CDR3 is TGTGCCGCCATTAGCGGGCAAGAGACCCAGTACTTC. The rearrangement links TRBV30 to TRBJ2-5, with 7 bases aligning to TRBD2. This CDR3 spans 12 amino acids. V shed 8 bases, J shed 2 bases, and the junction held 5 bases outside the gene matches. Looked up from germline, CDR1 is GTSNPN and CDR2 is SVGIG (reference sequence).